This TCR beta chain was obtained from a study of blood T cell repertoires in COVID-19. Background on the study: T cells, B-cell-depleted T cells, or PBMCs supplied cDNA or gDNA.

Germline CDR1 KGHSH, CDR2 LQKENI. The CDR3 is 14 amino acids. The V and J ends lost 0 bases and 1 base respectively, with 6 bases between them. This clone was detected a few times. Using immunoSEQ multiplex PCR, the repertoire was profiled, and TCRdb retains in-frame clones only, with some absent. The table includes roughly 250,000 clones, 85% to 90% detected once. In Cohort 3, a recovered donor had either two negative PCRs, clearance, or symptom resolution. The sequencing sample was made of PBMCs or T cells enriched from blood (not recorded which). V usage is TRBV18 and J usage is TRBJ2-5; D is possibly TRBD2 (6 bases). This TCR was sampled from a woman in her forties or fifties who had recovered from COVID-19. The CDR3, as DNA: TGTGCCAGCTCACCACCGACTAGCCAAGAGACCCAGTACTTC. This translates into CASSPPTSQETQYF.